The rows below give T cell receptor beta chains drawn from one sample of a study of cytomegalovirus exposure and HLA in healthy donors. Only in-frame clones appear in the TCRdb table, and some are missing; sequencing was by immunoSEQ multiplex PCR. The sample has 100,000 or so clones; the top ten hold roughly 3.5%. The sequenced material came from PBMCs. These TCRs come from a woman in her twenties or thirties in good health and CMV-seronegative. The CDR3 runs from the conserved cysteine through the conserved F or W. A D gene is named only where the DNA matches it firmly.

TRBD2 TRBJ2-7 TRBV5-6 TGTGCCAGCAGCTTGGCCCTAGCGGGAGGCGGGGGCGAGCAGTACTTC CASSLALAGGGGEQYF
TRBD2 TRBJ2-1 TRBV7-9 TGTGCCAGCAGCGAAAAGCCTAGCGGGAGAATCAATGAGCAGTTCTTC CASSEKPSGRINEQFF
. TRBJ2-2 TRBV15 TGTGCCACCAGTTTCGACACCGGGGAGCTGTTTTTT CATSFDTGELFF
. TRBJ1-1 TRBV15 TGTGCCACCAGCAGAGCGAGGGTTAGGAACACTGAAGCTTTCTTT CATSRARVRNTEAFF
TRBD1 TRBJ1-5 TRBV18 TGTGCCAGCTCAACGGACAGGGGCAATCAGCCCCAGCATTTT CASSTDRGNQPQHF
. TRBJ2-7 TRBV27 TGTGCCAGCAGTACTATCTGGAAGGCCTACGAGCAGTACTTC CASSTIWKAYEQYF
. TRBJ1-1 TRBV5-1 TGCGCCAGCAGCTTGACCGCCTCGGGGGTGAACACTGAAGCTTTCTTT CASSLTASGVNTEAFF
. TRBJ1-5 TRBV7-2 TGTGCCAGCAGCTTAGCGGGAGGGTATAGCAATCAGCCCCAGCATTTT CASSLAGGYSNQPQHF
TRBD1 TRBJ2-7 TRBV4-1 TGCGCCAGCAGCCAGGGGGGACAGGGGAGCTCCTACGAGCAGTACTTC CASSQGGQGSSYEQYF
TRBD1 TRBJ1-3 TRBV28 TGTGCCAGCAGCGGGACAGGGGAGTCTGGAAACACCATATATTTT CASSGTGESGNTIYF
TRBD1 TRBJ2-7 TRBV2 TGTGCCAGCAGTCTAATGAAGTCGACGGGGACAGGGGACATGGACTTC CASSLMKSTGTGDMDF
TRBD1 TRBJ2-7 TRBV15 TGTGCCACCAGCAGTCTGAGGGGGCCTTACGAGCAGTACTTC CATSSLRGPYEQYF
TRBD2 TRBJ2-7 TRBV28 TGTGCCAGCACCCTTTTCTCTAGCGGCTCCTACGAGCAGTACTTC CASTLFSSGSYEQYF
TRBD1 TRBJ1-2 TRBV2 TGTGCCACAGGGACAGGGTTTTATGGCTACACCTTC CATGTGFYGYTF
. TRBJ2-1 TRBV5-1 TGCGCCAGCAGCTTATCGACAGTGAACAATGAGCAGTTCTTC CASSLSTVNNEQFF
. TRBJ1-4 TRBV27 TGTGCCAGCGGCCTAATGGGAGGGGCAACTAATGAAAAACTGTTTTTT CASGLMGGATNEKLFF
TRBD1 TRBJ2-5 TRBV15 TGTGCCACCAGCCGCGCCCCCCGGACAGGGAAGGGGGCAGAGACCCAGTACTTC CATSRAPRTGKGAETQYF
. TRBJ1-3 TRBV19 TGTGCCAGTAAGCGGGAGCCCGGAGCTGGAAACACCATATATTTT CASKREPGAGNTIYF
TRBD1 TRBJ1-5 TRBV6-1 TGTGCCAGCAGTGATGAGGCCAGGGGGGTCAGGGGGAACCATCAGCCCCAGCATTTT CASSDEARGVRGNHQPQHF
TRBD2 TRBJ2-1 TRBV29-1 TGCAGCGTTGAAAAACGGCGGGGGGAGGTGCCTGGGCAGTTCTTC CSVEKRRGEVPGQFF
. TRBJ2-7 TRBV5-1 TGCGCCAGCAGAGGGCGGTCAGGGGACTACGAGCAGTACTTC CASRGRSGDYEQYF
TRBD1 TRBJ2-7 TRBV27 TGTGCCAGCAGTTTAGATACAGGGGTAGACGAGCAGTACTTC CASSLDTGVDEQYF
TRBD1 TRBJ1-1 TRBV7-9 TGTGCCAGCAGCTTCGACAGGGGGCCGAACACTGAAGCTTTCTTT CASSFDRGPNTEAFF
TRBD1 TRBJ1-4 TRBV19 TGTGCCAGTAGTATGGGAATCCGGGACAGGCCAAATGAAAAACTGTTTTTT CASSMGIRDRPNEKLFF
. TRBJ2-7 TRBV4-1 TGCGCCAGCAGCCAAGATGCGGGGAACTACTACGAGCAGTACTTC CASSQDAGNYYEQYF
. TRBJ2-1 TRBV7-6 TGTGCCAGCAGCTTAGCGGGACACCAATACAATGAGCAGTTCTTC CASSLAGHQYNEQFF
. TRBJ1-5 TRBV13 TGTGCCAGCAGGCGGCGGCAGTTGGTCGACAGCAATCAGCCCCAGCATTTT CASRRRQLVDSNQPQHF
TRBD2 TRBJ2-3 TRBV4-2 TGTGCCAGCAGCCAAGAAGTAGGAGGGAGGGGAGATACGCAGTATTTT CASSQEVGGRGDTQYF
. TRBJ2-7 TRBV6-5 TGTGCCAGCCGGGAAAGAGGAACCTACGAGCAGTACTTC CASRERGTYEQYF
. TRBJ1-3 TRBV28 TGTGCCAGCAGTCGACAGTCCCTCTCTGGAAACACCATATATTTT CASSRQSLSGNTIYF
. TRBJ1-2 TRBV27 TGTGCCAGCAGTCAGGACCGGGAGGGCTACACCTTC CASSQDREGYTF
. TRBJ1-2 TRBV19 TGTGCCAGTAGTCGTAGAGCTAACTATGGCTACACCTTC CASSRRANYGYTF
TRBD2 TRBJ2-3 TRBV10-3 TGTGCCATCAGGGACTCACTAGCGGGAGTCACAGATACGCAGTATTTT CAIRDSLAGVTDTQYF
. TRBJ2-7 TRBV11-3 TGTGCCAGCAGCGAGGAGGACAGCTACGAGCAGTACTTC CASSEEDSYEQYF
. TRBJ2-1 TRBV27 TGTGCCAGCATCGATGACTTGTACAATGAGCAGTTCTTC CASIDDLYNEQFF
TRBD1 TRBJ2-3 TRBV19 TGTGCCAGTAGTATAGTTCAGACCCGATCCGCGACAGGGGCGGGCACAGATACGCAGTATTTT CASSIVQTRSATGAGTDTQYF
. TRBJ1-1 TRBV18 TGTGCCAGCTCACCATTAATGAACACTGAAGCTTTCTTT CASSPLMNTEAFF
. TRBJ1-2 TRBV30 TGTGCCTGGAGTGGGTGGCCGACAGCTAACTATGGCTACACCTTC CAWSGWPTANYGYTF
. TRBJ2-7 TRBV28 TGTGCCAGCCGAAAGGTAGCTAGCAGTTACGAGCAGTACTTC CASRKVASSYEQYF
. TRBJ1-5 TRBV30 TGTGCCTGGAGCGGGCGGGGGTCCAATCAGCCCCAGCATTTT CAWSGRGSNQPQHF
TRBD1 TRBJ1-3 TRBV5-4 TGTGCCAGCAGCTTGGCGGGACAGCGCCTGGGCACCATATATTTT CASSLAGQRLGTIYF
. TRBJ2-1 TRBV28 TGTGCCAGCAACCCTTTACCGGGGCTAGCGTCGAGCTCCTACAATGAGCAGTTCTTC CASNPLPGLASSSYNEQFF
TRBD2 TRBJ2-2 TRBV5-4 TGTGCCAGCAGCGAACTAGCGGGGGCGAACACCGGGGAGCTGTTTTTT CASSELAGANTGELFF
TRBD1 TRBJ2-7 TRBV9 TGTGCCAGCAGCGTAGAGGGGGACAGGGTACGCGAGCAGTACTTC CASSVEGDRVREQYF
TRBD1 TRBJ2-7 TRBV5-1 TGCGCCAGCAGCGTGACAGGGGTCTACGAGCAGTACTTC CASSVTGVYEQYF
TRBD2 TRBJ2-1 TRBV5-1 TGCGCCAGCAGCTATGGACTAGAACTAAATGAGCAGTTCTTC CASSYGLELNEQFF
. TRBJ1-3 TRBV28 TGTGCCAGCAGGGGCAGGGGAAACACCATATATTTT CASRGRGNTIYF
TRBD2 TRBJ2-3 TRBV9 TGTGCCAGCAGCGCGGGGGGAAGAGATACGCAGTATTTT CASSAGGRDTQYF
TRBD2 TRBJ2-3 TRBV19 TGTGCCAGTAGTCCGACTAGCGGAGATAGCACAGATACGCAGTATTTT CASSPTSGDSTDTQYF
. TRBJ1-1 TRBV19 TGTGCCAGTAGTATTCCCAGGGCCACTGAAGCTTTCTTT CASSIPRATEAFF
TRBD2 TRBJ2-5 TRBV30 TGTGCCTGGATGCACTGGCGGGGGGGCTCCCAAGAGACCCAGTACTTC CAWMHWRGGSQETQYF
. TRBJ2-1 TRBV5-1 TGCGCCAGCAGCTTGGCTCCGACAGGGGAGGGCAATGAGCAGTTCTTC CASSLAPTGEGNEQFF
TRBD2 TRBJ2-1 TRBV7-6 TGTGCCAGCAGCTCTACTAGCGGACCTACCGAGCAGTTCTTC CASSSTSGPTEQFF
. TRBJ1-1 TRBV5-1 TGCGCCAGCAGCTTGGCTACAGGGATGAACACTGAAGCTTTCTTT CASSLATGMNTEAFF
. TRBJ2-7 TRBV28 TGTGCCAGCAGTTTAGTCGGGGGTGAGTCCTACGAGCAGTACTTC CASSLVGGESYEQYF